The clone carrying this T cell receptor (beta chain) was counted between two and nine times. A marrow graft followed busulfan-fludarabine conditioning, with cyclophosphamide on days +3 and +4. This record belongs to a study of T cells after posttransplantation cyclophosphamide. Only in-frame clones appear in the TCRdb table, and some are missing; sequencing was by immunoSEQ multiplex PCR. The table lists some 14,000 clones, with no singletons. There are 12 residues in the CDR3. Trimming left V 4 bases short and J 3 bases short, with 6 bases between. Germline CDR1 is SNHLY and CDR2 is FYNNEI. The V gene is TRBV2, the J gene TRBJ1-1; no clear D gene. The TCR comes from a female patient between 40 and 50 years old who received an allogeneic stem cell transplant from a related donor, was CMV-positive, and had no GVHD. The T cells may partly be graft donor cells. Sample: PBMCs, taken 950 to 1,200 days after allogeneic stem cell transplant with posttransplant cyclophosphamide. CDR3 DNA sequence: TGTGCCAGCAGTGTCACTCACACTGAAGCTTTCTTT. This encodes CASSVTHTEAFF.